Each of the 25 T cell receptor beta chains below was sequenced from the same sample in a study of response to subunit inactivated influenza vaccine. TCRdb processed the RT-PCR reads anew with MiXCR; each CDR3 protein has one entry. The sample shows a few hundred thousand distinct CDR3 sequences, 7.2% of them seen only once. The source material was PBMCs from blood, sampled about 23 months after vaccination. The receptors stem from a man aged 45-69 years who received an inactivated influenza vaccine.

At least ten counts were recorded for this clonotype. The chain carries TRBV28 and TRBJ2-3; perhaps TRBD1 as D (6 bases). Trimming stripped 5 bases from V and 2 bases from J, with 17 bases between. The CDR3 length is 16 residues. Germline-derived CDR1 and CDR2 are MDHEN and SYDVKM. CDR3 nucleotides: TGTGCCAGCAGTCAAGGACAGCGCTATCACACAGATACGCAGTATTTT. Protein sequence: CASSQGQRYHTDTQYF.

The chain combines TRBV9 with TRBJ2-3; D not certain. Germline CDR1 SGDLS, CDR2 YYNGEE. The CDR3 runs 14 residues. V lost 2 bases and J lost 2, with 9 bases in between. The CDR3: CASSVRSNTDTQYF. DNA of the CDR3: TGTGCCAGCAGCGTTAGAAGCAACACAGATACGCAGTATTTT.

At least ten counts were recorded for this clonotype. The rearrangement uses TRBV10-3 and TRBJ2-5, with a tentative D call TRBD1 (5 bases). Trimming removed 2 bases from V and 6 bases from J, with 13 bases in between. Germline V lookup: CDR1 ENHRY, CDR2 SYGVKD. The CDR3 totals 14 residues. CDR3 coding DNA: TGTGCCATCAGTGAGACGGCAGGGAAGCAGACCCAGTACTTC. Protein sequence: CAISETAGKQTQYF.

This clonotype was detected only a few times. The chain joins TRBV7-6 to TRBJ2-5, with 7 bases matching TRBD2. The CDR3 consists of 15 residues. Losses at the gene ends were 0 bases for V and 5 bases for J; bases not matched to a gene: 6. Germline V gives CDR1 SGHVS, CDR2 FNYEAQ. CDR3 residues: CASSLAGGPTETQYF. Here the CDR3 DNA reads TGTGCCAGCAGCTTAGCGGGAGGGCCAACGGAGACCCAGTACTTC.

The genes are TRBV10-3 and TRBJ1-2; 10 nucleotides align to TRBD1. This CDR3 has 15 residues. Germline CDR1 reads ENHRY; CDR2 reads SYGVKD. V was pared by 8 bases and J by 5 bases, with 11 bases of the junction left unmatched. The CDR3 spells CAIVKDRGSGYGYTF. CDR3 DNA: TGTGCCATCGTAAAGGACAGGGGGTCTGGGTATGGCTACACCTTC.

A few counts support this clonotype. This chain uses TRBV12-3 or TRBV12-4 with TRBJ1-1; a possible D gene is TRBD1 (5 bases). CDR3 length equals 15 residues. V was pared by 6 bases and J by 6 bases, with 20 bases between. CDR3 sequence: CASSLMRGAVPEAFF. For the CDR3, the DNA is TGTGCCAGCAGCCTAATGAGGGGCGCGGTGCCTGAAGCTTTCTTT.

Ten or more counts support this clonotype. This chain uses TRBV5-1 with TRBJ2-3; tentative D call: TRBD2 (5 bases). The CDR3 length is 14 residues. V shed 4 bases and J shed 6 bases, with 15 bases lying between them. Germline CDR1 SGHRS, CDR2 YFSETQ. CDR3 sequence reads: CASSQSGEVDTQYF. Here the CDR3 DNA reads TGCGCCAGCAGCCAGAGCGGAGAGGTGGATACGCAGTATTTT.

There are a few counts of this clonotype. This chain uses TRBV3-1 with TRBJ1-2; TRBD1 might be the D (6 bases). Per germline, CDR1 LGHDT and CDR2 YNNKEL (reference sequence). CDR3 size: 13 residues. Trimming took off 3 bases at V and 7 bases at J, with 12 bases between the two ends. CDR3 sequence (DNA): TGTGCCAGCAGCCAGCGGGGGGCGCTTGGCTACACCTTC. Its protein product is CASSQRGALGYTF. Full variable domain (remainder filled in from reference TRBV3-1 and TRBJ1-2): DTAVSQTPKYLVTQMGNDKSIKCEQNLGHDTMYWYKQDSKKFLKIMFSYNNKELIINETVPNRFSPKSPDKAHLNLHINSLELGDSAVYFCASSQRGALGYTFGSGTRLTVV.

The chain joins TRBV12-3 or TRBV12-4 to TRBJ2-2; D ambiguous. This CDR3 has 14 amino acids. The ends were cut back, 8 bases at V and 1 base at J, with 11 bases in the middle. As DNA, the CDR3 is TGTGCCAGCCGTAGTAGGTTGAACACCGGGGAGCTGTTTTTT. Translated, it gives CASRSRLNTGELFF.

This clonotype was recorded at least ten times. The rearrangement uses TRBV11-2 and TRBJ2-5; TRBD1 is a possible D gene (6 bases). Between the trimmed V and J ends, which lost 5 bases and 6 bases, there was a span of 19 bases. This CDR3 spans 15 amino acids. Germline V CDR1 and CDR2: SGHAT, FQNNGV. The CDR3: CASSQYGAGAQTQYF. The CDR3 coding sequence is TGTGCCAGCAGCCAATACGGGGCAGGGGCGCAGACCCAGTACTTC.

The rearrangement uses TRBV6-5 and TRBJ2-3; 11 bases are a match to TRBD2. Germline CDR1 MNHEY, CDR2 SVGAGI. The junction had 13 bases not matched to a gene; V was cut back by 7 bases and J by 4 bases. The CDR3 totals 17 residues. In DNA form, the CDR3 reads TGTGCCAGCATTTCCCTTAGCGGGAGGGCCAATGCAGATACGCAGTATTTT. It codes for CASISLSGRANADTQYF.

The CDR3 coding sequence is TGTGCCAGCAGCTCACTACAGGGTCCCGGGGAGCTGTTTTTT. Its protein is CASSSLQGPGELFF. The chain combines TRBV7-6 with TRBJ2-2; the D gene is possibly TRBD1 (6 bases). V was trimmed by 4 bases and J by 6 bases, leaving 12 bases between them. The germline V gene encodes CDR1 SGHVS and CDR2 FNYEAQ. The CDR3 consists of 14 residues.

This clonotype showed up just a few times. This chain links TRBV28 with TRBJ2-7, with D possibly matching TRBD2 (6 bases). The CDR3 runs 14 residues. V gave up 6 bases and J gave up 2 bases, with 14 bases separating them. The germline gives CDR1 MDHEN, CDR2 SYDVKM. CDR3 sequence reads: CASRGGTPPYEQYF. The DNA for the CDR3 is TGTGCCAGCAGGGGAGGAACACCACCCTACGAGCAGTACTTC.

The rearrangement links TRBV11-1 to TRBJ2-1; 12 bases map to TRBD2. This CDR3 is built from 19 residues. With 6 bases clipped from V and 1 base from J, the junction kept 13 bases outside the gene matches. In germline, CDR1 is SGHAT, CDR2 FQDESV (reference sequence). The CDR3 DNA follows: TGTGCCAGCAGTCGTTACACCGGGACTAGCGGGTCATCCTACAATGAGCAGTTCTTC. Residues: CASSRYTGTSGSSYNEQFF.

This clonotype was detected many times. The CDR3 DNA reads as TGTGCCACCAGCGGTGGGGGGGTTGACTCCGCGGGAAACACTGAAGCTTTCTTT. It codes for CATSGGGVDSAGNTEAFF. The rearrangement links TRBV15 to TRBJ1-1, with a tentative D call TRBD1 (5 bases). Trimming cost V 5 bases and J 2 bases, with 24 bases left between them. Germline values: CDR1 LNHNV, CDR2 YYDKDF (reference sequence). The CDR3 covers 18 residues.

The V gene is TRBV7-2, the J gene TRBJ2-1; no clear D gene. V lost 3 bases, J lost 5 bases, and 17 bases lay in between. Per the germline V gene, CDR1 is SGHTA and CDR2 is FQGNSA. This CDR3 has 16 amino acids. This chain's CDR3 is CASSFPMGGANNEQFF. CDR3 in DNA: TGTGCCAGCAGCTTCCCGATGGGCGGAGCTAACAATGAGCAGTTCTTC.

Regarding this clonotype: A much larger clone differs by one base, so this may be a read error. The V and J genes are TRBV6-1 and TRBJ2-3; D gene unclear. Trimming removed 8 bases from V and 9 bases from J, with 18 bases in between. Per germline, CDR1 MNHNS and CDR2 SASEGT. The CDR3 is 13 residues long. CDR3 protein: CASLDQGRGTQYF. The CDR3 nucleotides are TGTGCCAGCCTAGACCAAGGGCGTGGAACGCAGTATTTT.

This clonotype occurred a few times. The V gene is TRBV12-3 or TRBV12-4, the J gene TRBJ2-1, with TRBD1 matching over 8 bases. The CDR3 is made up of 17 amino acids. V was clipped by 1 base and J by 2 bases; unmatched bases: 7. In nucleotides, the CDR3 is TGTGCCAGCAGTTTAGGTTCCGGGACAGGAACCTACAATGAGCAGTTCTTC. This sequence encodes CASSLGSGTGTYNEQFF.

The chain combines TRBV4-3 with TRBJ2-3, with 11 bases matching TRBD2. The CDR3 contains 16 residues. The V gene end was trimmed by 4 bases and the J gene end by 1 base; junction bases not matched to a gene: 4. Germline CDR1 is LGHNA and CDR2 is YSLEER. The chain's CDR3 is CASSRTSGRGTDTQYF. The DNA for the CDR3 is TGCGCCAGCAGCCGTACTAGCGGGAGAGGCACAGATACGCAGTATTTT.

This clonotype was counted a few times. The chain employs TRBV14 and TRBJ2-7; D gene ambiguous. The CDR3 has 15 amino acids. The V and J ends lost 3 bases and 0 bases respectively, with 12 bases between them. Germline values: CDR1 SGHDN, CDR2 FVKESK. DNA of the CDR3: TGTGCCAGCAGCCACGCCCGAGGAATCTCCTACGAGCAGTACTTC. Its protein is CASSHARGISYEQYF.

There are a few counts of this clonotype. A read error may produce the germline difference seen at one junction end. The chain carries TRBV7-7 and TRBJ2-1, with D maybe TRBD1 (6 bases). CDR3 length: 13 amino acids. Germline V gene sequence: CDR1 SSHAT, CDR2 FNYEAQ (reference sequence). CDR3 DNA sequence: TGTGCTAGCAGCTCCAACAGGGTCGATGAGCAGTTCTTC. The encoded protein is CASSSNRVDEQFF.

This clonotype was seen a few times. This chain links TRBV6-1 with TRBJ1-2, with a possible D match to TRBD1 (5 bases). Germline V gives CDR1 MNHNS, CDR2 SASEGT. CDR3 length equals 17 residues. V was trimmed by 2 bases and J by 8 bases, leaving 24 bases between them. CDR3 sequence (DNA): TGTGCCAGCAGTGAATACGGGACGGCACCCCCTTCGGGGGGCTACACCTTC. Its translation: CASSEYGTAPPSGGYTF.

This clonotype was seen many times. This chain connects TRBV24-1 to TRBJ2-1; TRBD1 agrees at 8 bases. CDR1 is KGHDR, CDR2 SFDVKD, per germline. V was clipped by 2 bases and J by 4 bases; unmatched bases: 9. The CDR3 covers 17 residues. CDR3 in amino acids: CATSDSWGRGQYNEQFF. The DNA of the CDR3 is TGTGCCACCAGTGATTCGTGGGGCAGGGGGCAGTACAATGAGCAGTTCTTC.

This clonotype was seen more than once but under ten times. The DNA for the CDR3 is TGCGCCAGCAGCCAAGATACGGCAGCTAACTATGGCTACACCTTC. It codes for CASSQDTAANYGYTF. The chain combines TRBV4-3 with TRBJ1-2; D not certain. V lost 0 bases to trimming and J lost 0 bases, with 8 bases between them. The length of the CDR3 is 15 residues. Germline CDR1 LGHNA, CDR2 YSLEER.

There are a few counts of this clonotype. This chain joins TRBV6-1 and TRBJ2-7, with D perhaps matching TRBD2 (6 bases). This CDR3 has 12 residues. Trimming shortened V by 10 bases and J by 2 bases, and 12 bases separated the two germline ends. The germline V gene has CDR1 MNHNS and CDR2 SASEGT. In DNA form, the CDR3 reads TGTGCCACGTCACGGGAGACCTACGAGCAGTACTTC. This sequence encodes CATSRETYEQYF.